This TCR beta chain is drawn from a study of Ad26.COV2.S vaccination and SARS-CoV-2 variants. Treatment noted: about 20 received Ad26.COV2.S at low or high dose, single or two shots; about 5 received placebo; per-sample allocation not given. After the first vaccine or placebo injection, samples were drawn on day 63. The V gene's germline CDR1 is LNHDA and CDR2 SQIVND (reference sequence). Trimming cost V 5 bases and J 2 bases, with 13 bases left between them. The CDR3 spans 14 residues. This clone was observed a few times. Profiling relied on immunoSEQ multiplex PCR, and the TCRdb table lists in-frame clones only, not all of them. Among roughly 420,000 clones, approximately 92% were seen once, and the ten largest hold approximately 2.5%.

The source of this sequence is a person aged 18-60 years who received the Ad26.COV2.S COVID-19 vaccine or a placebo. The sequences come from peripheral blood, collected in a trial of Ad26.COV2.S vaccine versus placebo. V and J are TRBV19 and TRBJ2-7, with D unclear. The CDR3 protein is CASSDFGRAYEQYF. Written as DNA, the CDR3 is TGTGCCAGTAGTGACTTCGGCCGAGCCTACGAGCAGTACTTC. Combining the CDR3 with reference TRBV19 and TRBJ2-7 gives the whole variable domain DGGITQSPKYLFRKEGQNVTLSCEQNLNHDAMYWYRQDPGQGLRLIYYSQIVNDFQKGDIAEGYSVSREKKESFPLTVTSAQKNPTAFYLCASSDFGRAYEQYFGPGTRLTVT.